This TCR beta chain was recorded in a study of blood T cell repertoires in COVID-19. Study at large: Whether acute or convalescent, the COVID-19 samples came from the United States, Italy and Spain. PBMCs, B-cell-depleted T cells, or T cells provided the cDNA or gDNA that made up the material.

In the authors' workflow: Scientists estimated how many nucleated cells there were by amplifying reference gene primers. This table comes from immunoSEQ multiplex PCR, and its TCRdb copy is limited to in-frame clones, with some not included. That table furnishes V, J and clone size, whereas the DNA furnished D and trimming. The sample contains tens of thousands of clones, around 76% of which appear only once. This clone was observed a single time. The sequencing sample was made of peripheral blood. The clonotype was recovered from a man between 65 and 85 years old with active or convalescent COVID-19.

The CDR3 loop reads CASSSHGGAYEQYF. The DNA of the CDR3 is TGTGCCAGCAGCTCCCACGGGGGGGCTTACGAGCAGTACTTC. The chain links TRBV5-4 to TRBJ2-7, with 8 nucleotides matching TRBD2. J was trimmed by 4 bases and V by 3 bases; bases with no gene match: 6. The CDR3 runs 14 residues. CDR1 and CDR2 from the germline V gene are SGHNT and YYREEE (reference sequence).